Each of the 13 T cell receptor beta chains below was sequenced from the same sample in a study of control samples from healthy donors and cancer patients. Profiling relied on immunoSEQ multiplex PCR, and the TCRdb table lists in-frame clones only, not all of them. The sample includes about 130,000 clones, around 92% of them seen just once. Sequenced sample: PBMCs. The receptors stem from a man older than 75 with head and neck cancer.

The CDR3 DNA reads TGTGCCAGCAGCTGGGACGTACTTCTCTCCTACGAGCAGTACTTC. It codes for CASSWDVLLSYEQYF. This chain uses TRBV7-2 with TRBJ2-7; D is perhaps TRBD1 or TRBD2 (5 bases each). The CDR3 loop spans 15 amino acids. Germline lookup yields CDR1 SGHTA and CDR2 FQGNSA. The V end lost 4 bases, the J end lost 0 bases, and 13 bases lay between the germline ends.

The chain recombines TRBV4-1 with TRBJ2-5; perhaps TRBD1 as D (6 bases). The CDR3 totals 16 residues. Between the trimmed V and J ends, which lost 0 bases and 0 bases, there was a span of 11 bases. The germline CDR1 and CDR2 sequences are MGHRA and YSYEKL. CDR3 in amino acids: CASSQDSGTHQETQYF. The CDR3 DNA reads TGCGCCAGCAGCCAAGATTCCGGGACACACCAAGAGACCCAGTACTTC.

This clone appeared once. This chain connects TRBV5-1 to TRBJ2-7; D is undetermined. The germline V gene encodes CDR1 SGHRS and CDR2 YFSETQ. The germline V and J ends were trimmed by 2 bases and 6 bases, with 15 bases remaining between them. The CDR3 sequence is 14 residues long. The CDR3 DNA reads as TGCGCCAGCAGCTTCGGAAGCCCAAACCCCGAGCAGTACTTC. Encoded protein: CASSFGSPNPEQYF.

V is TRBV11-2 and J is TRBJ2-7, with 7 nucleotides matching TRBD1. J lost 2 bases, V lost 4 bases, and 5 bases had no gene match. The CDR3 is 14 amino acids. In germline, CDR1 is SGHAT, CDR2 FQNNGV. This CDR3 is CASSWRTGPYEQYF. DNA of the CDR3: TGTGCCAGCAGCTGGAGGACAGGACCCTACGAGCAGTACTTC.

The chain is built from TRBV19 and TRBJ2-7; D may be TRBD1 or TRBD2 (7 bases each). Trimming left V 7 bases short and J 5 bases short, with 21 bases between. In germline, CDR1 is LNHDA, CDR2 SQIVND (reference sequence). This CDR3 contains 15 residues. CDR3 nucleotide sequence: TGTGCCAGTACCCAGGGGGGGGGCGGAAGGGACGAGCAGTACTTC. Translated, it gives CASTQGGGGRDEQYF.

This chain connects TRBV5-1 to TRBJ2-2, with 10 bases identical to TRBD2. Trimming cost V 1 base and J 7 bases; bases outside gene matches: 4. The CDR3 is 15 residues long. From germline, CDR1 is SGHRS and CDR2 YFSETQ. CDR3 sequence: CASSLPTSGVGELFF. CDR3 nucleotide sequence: TGCGCCAGCAGCTTGCCAACTAGCGGGGTCGGGGAGCTGTTTTTT.

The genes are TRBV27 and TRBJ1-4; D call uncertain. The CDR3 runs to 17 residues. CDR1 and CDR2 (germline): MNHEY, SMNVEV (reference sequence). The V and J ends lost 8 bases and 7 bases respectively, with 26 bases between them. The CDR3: CASGKGARPSWSEKLFF. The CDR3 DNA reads TGTGCCAGCGGGAAAGGCGCACGGCCTAGCTGGAGTGAAAAACTGTTTTTT.

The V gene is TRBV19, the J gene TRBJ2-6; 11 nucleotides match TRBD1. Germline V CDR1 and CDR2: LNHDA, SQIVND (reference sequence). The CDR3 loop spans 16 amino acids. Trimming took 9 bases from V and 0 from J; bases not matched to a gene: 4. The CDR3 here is CASWDRGSSGANVLTF. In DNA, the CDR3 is TGTGCCAGCTGGGACAGGGGGAGCTCTGGGGCCAACGTCCTGACTTTC.

The CDR3 DNA reads TGTGCCAGCAGCGTAGTCGGAGGGTTGAGTGAGCAGTTCTTC. This codes for CASSVVGGLSEQFF. This chain connects TRBV9 to TRBJ2-1, with D maybe TRBD2 (6 bases). Looked up from germline, CDR1 is SGDLS and CDR2 is YYNGEE. Trimming left V 0 bases short and J 9 bases short, with 13 bases between. The CDR3 sequence is 14 residues long.

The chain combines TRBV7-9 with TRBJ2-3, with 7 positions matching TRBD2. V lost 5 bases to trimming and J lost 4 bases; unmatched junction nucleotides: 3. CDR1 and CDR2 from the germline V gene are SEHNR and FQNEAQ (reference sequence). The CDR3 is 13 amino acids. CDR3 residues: CASSPAGADTQYF. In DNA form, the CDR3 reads TGTGCCAGCAGCCCGGCGGGGGCAGATACGCAGTATTTT.

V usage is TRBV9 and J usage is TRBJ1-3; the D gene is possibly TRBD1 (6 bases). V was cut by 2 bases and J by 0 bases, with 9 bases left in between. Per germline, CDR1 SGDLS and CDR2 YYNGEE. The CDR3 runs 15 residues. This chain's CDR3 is CASSVQGSSGNTIYF. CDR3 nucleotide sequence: TGTGCCAGCAGCGTTCAGGGGAGCTCTGGAAACACCATATATTTT. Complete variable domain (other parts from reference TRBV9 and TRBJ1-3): DSGVTQTPKHLITATGQRVTLRCSPRSGDLSVYWYQQSLDQGLQFLIQYYNGEERAKGNILERFSAQQFPDLHSELNLSSLELGDSALYFCASSVQGSSGNTIYFGEGSWLTVV.

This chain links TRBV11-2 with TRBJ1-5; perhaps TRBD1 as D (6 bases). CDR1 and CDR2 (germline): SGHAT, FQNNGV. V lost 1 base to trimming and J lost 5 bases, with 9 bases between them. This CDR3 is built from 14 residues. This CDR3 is CASSLAGAYQPQHF. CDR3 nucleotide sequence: TGTGCCAGCAGCTTAGCAGGGGCTTATCAGCCCCAGCATTTT.

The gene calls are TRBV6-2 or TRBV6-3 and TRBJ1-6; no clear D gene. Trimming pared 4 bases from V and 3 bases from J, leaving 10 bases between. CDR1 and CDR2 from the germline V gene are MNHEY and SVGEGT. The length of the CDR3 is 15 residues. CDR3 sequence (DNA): TGTGCCAGCAGTTCCAACCGACACTATAATTCACCCCTCCACTTT. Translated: CASSSNRHYNSPLHF.